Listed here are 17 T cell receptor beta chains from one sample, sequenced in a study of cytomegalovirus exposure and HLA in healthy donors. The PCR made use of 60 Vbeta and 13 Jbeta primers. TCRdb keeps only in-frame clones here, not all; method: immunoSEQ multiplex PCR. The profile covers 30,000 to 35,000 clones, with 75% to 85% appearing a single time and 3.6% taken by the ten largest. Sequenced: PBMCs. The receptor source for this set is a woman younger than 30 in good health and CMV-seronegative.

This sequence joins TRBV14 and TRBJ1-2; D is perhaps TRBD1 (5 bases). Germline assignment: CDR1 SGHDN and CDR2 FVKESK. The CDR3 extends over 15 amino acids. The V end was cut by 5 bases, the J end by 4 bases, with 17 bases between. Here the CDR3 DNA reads TGTGCCAGCAGCAGGAGTTTGGACAAGGGCTATGGCTACACCTTC. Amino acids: CASSRSLDKGYGYTF.

The CDR3: CASGFQGQETQYF. For the CDR3, the DNA is TGTGCTAGTGGTTTTCAGGGGCAAGAGACCCAGTACTTC. V and J are TRBV12-5 and TRBJ2-5, with D perhaps TRBD1 (6 bases). The CDR3 covers 13 residues. From germline, CDR1 is LGHNT and CDR2 FRNRAP. The V end was cut by 3 bases, the J end by 2 bases, with 7 bases between.

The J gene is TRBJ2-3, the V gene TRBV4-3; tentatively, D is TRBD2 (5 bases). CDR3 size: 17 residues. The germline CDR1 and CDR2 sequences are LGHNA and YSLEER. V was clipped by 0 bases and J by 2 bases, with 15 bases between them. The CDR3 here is CASSQDYPGVLTDTQYF. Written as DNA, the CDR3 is TGCGCCAGCAGCCAAGATTACCCCGGGGTACTCACAGATACGCAGTATTTT.

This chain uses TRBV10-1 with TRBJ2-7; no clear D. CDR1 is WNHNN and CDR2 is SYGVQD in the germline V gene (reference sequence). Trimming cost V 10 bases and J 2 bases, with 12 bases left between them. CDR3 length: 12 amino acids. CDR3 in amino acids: CAIVTSTYEQYF. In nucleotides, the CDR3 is TGCGCCATCGTGACAAGCACCTACGAGCAGTACTTC.

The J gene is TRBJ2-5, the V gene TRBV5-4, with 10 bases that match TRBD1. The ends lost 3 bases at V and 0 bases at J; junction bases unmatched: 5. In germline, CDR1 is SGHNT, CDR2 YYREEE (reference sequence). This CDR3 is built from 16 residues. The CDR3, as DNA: TGTGCCAGCAGCTACGGGACAGGGGCTTACCAAGAGACCCAGTACTTC. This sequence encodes CASSYGTGAYQETQYF.

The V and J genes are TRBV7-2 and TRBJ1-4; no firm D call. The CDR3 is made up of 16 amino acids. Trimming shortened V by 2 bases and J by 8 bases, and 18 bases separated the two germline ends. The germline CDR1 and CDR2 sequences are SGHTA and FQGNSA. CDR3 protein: CASSLKSGFSREKLFF. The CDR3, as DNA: TGTGCCAGCAGCTTAAAATCAGGTTTTAGTAGGGAAAAACTGTTTTTT.

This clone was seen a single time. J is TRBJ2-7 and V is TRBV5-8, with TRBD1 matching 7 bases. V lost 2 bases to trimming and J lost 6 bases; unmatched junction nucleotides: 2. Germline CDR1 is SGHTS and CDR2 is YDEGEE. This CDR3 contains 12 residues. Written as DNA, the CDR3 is TGTGCCAGCAGCTTCGACAGGGTCGAGCAGTACTTC. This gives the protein CASSFDRVEQYF.

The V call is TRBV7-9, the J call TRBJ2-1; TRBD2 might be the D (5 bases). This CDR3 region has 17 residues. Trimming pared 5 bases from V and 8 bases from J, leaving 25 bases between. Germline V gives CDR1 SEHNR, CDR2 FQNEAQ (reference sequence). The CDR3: CASSPSLARGPFDEQFF. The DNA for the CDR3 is TGTGCCAGCAGCCCCTCTCTGGCGAGAGGGCCTTTCGATGAGCAGTTCTTC.

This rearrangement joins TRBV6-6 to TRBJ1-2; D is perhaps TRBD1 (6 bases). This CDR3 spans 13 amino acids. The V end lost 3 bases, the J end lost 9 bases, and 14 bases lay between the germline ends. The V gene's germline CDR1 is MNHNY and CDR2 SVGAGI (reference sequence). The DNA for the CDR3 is TGTGCCAGCAGTTATGAACCAGGGACACGCTACACCTTC. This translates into CASSYEPGTRYTF.

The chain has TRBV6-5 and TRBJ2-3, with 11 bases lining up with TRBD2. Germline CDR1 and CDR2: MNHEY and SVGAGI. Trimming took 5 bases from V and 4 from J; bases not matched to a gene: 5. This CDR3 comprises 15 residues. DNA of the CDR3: TGTGCCAGCAGTCGACTAGCGGGAACGTCAGATACGCAGTATTTT. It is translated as CASSRLAGTSDTQYF.

The CDR3: CASSLGPLAVSDTQYF. For the CDR3, the DNA is TGTGCCAGCAGCTTGGGGCCGCTAGCGGTATCAGATACGCAGTATTTT. The J gene is TRBJ2-3, the V gene TRBV5-4; 7 bases are a match to TRBD2. CDR3 size: 16 residues. The V gene's germline CDR1 is SGHNT and CDR2 YYREEE (reference sequence). V lost 0 bases and J lost 4; bases outside the gene matches: 8.

CDR3 bases: TGTGCCAGCAGCCTAGGGACACCCAAGAGCACAGATACGCAGTATTTT. Translated: CASSLGTPKSTDTQYF. The chain links TRBV7-2 to TRBJ2-3, with D possibly matching TRBD1 (6 bases). V lost 5 bases, J lost 0 bases, and 15 bases lay in between. Looked up from germline, CDR1 is SGHTA and CDR2 is FQGNSA. CDR3 length: 16 residues.

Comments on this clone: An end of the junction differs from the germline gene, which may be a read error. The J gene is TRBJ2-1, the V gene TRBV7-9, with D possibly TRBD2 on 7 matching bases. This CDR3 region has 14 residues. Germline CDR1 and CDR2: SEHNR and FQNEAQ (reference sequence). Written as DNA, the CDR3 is TGTTCCAGCAGCCCGTCCGGGGGGCACAATGAGCAGTTCTTC. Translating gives CSSSPSGGHNEQFF.

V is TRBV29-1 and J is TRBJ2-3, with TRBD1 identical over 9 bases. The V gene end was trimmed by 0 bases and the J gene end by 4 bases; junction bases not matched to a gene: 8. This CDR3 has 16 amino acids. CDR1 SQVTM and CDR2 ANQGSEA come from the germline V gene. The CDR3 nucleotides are TGCAGCGTTGAAGAAAAACCCGGGACAGGGTCAGATACGCAGTATTTT. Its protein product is CSVEEKPGTGSDTQYF.

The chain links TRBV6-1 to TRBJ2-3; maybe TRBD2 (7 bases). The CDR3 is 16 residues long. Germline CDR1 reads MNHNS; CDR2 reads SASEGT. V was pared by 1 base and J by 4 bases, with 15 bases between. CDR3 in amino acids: CASSEGGGGVADTQYF. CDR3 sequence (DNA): TGTGCCAGCAGTGAAGGGGGAGGGGGGGTGGCAGATACGCAGTATTTT.

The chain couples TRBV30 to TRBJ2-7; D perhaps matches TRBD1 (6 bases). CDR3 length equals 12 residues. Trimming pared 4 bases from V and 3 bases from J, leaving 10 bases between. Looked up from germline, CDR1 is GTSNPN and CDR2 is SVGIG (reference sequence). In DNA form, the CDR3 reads TGTGCCTGGAAGGGGGACAACTACGAGCAGTACTTC. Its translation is CAWKGDNYEQYF.

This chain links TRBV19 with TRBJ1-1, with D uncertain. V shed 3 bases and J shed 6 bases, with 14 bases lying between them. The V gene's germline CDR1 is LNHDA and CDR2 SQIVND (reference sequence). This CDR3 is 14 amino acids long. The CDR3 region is CASSIGQRYAEAFF. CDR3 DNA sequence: TGTGCCAGTAGTATTGGGCAACGGTACGCTGAAGCTTTCTTT. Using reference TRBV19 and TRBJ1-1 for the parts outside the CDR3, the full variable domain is DGGITQSPKYLFRKEGQNVTLSCEQNLNHDAMYWYRQDPGQGLRLIYYSQIVNDFQKGDIAEGYSVSREKKESFPLTVTSAQKNPTAFYLCASSIGQRYAEAFFGQGTRLTVV.